A single sample gave rise to the 21 T cell receptor beta chains below, sequenced in a study of OX40 agonist ivuxolimab in advanced cancers. Data came from immunoSEQ multiplex PCR; TCRdb stores just in-frame clones and leaves some out. The table has 50,000 to 80,000 clones, approximately 79% seen once. Sequenced here: CD4+ or CD8+ T cells sorted from blood, sampled in a trial of the OX40 agonist ivuxolimab. The receptors stem from an adult with an advanced solid tumor such as melanoma, head and neck, liver or kidney cancer.

In DNA form, the CDR3 reads TGTGCCAGTAGTATAGATCGGGGGGGTAATTCACCCCTCCACTTT. Protein sequence: CASSIDRGGNSPLHF. The J gene is TRBJ1-6, the V gene TRBV19; D is possibly TRBD1 (5 bases). The germline V and J ends were trimmed by 0 bases and 6 bases, with 9 bases remaining between them. The CDR3 contains 15 residues. CDR1 is LNHDA, CDR2 SQIVND, per germline (reference sequence).

The chain uses TRBV20-1 and TRBJ1-2; unclear D gene. V gave up 1 base and J gave up 3 bases, with 3 bases separating them. CDR1 is DFQATT, CDR2 SNEGSKA, per germline (reference sequence). The CDR3 has 11 residues. For the CDR3, the DNA is TGCAGTGCTAGAGCATACTATGGCTACACCTTC. As protein: CSARAYYGYTF.

J is TRBJ2-1 and V is TRBV2, with 10 bases lining up with TRBD1. The V segment lost 10 bases and the J segment 7 bases; nucleotides outside the gene matches: 7. Germline loops: CDR1 SNHLY, CDR2 FYNNEI. This CDR3 has 13 residues. CDR3 in DNA: TGTGCCAAACGGGACAGGGGAGTAAATGAGCAGTTCTTC. Amino acid sequence: CAKRDRGVNEQFF.

The chain recombines TRBV6-6 with TRBJ2-1; 9 nucleotides align to TRBD2. The J segment lost 8 bases and the V segment lost 1 base, leaving 3 bases of the junction unmatched. There are 14 residues in the CDR3. Germline-derived CDR1 and CDR2 are MNHNY and SVGAGI (reference sequence). The CDR3 sequence: CASSYLGLADEQFF. The CDR3 DNA sequence: TGTGCCAGCAGTTACTTGGGACTAGCAGATGAGCAGTTCTTC.

This clone turned up a few times. The chain joins TRBV9 to TRBJ2-5; D gene ambiguous. The CDR3 spans 14 residues. CDR1 is SGDLS and CDR2 is YYNGEE in the germline V gene. Trimming took 1 base from V and 4 from J, leaving 11 bases between them. The CDR3 DNA is TGTGCCAGCAGCGTAACCGACGGGCGAGAGACCCAGTACTTC. Encoded protein: CASSVTDGRETQYF.

This clone was seen only once. The V gene is TRBV25-1, the J gene TRBJ2-3; D remains unclear. Germline V gives CDR1 MGHDK, CDR2 SYGVNS. Trimming stripped 4 bases from V and 6 bases from J, with 8 bases between. CDR3 size: 12 residues. The CDR3 coding sequence is TGTGCCAGCAGTGTCCGCCGGGATACGCAGTATTTT. Translated: CASSVRRDTQYF.

The V gene is TRBV7-3, the J gene TRBJ2-2; D call uncertain. V lost 2 bases and J 4 bases, leaving 11 bases between the germline ends. The germline CDR1 and CDR2 sequences are SGHTA and FQGTGA. This CDR3 is 15 amino acids long. CDR3 loop: CASSLSSGSTGELFF. CDR3 DNA: TGTGCCAGCAGCTTATCATCCGGCAGCACCGGGGAGCTGTTTTTT.

V is TRBV4-1 and J is TRBJ2-7; 7 nucleotides line up with TRBD1. The CDR3 covers 15 residues. In germline, CDR1 is MGHRA, CDR2 YSYEKL. With 3 bases clipped from V and 2 bases from J, the junction kept 7 bases outside the gene matches. The DNA of the CDR3 is TGCGCCAGCAGCCACGCGACAGGGTTGGCCTACGAGCAGTACTTC. Residues: CASSHATGLAYEQYF.

The chain joins TRBV28 to TRBJ1-2; D is unclear. The CDR3 is 12 amino acids. Per the germline V gene, CDR1 is MDHEN and CDR2 is SYDVKM. Deletions cut 2 bases from V and 5 bases from J, with 6 bases between. Here the CDR3 DNA reads TGTGCCAGCAGTTTAGCTCATTATGGCTACACCTTC. Its protein product is CASSLAHYGYTF.

The CDR3 DNA sequence: TGTGCCAGTAGTATAGTCGGGGCAGAGATATACGAGCAGTACTTC. Amino acids: CASSIVGAEIYEQYF. The chain recombines TRBV19 with TRBJ2-7; D could derive from TRBD1 or TRBD2 (5 bases each). Germline V gene data show CDR1 as LNHDA and CDR2 as SQIVND (reference sequence). Trimming took off 1 base at V and 4 bases at J, with 14 bases between the two ends. The CDR3 sequence is 15 residues long.

For the CDR3, the DNA is TGTGCCAGTAGTATAGTAGCGGGGGGGCCTTTTAGTGAGCAGTTCTTC. Amino acid sequence: CASSIVAGGPFSEQFF. This sequence joins TRBV19 and TRBJ2-1; 11 bases align to TRBD2. Germline V gene sequence: CDR1 LNHDA, CDR2 SQIVND (reference sequence). Germline trimming cut 1 base from V and 9 bases from J; bases unmatched to any gene: 8. The CDR3 is 16 amino acids.

This clone occurred once. This rearrangement joins TRBV5-4 to TRBJ2-1, with 9 nucleotides matching TRBD2. Germline V lookup: CDR1 SGHNT, CDR2 YYREEE (reference sequence). The CDR3 loop spans 17 amino acids. The ends lost 0 bases at V and 4 bases at J; junction bases unmatched: 8. CDR3 residues: CASSLAGTSGFYNEQFF. CDR3 DNA sequence: TGTGCCAGCAGCTTGGCCGGTACTAGCGGGTTTTACAATGAGCAGTTCTTC.

CDR3 coding DNA: TGTGCCAGCAGCTTAGGCACTAGCGGGGGGGCCAGAGAGACCCAGTACTTC. This sequence encodes CASSLGTSGGARETQYF. The chain is built from TRBV11-2 and TRBJ2-5; the match to TRBD2 covers 13 bases. The germline gives CDR1 SGHAT, CDR2 FQNNGV. Germline trimming cut 1 base from V and 4 bases from J; bases unmatched to any gene: 6. CDR3 length equals 17 residues.

The gene calls are TRBV28 and TRBJ2-7; D gene uncertain. The CDR3 loop spans 13 amino acids. Per germline, CDR1 MDHEN and CDR2 SYDVKM. The V gene lost 6 bases and the J gene lost 0 bases, with 9 bases spanning the gap. The CDR3 spells CASSRYSSYEQYF. CDR3 sequence (DNA): TGTGCCAGCAGCAGGTACAGCTCCTACGAGCAGTACTTC.

The chain is built from TRBV28 and TRBJ1-2; 9 bases agree with TRBD1. This CDR3 has 14 residues. Per the germline V gene, CDR1 is MDHEN and CDR2 is SYDVKM. V lost 6 bases, J lost 7 bases, and 9 bases stayed unmatched. In DNA, the CDR3 is TGTGCCAGCAGACCAACAGGGGGCGTAGGTGGCTACACCTTC. Protein sequence: CASRPTGGVGGYTF.

V and J are TRBV5-1 and TRBJ1-1; 7 bases map to TRBD1. Germline V gives CDR1 SGHRS, CDR2 YFSETQ. The CDR3 spans 14 residues. The ends lost 0 bases at V and 5 bases at J; junction bases unmatched: 4. The CDR3 nucleotides read TGCGCCAGCAGCTTGGCCCAGGGGGGGACTGAAGCTTTCTTT. The encoded protein is CASSLAQGGTEAFF.

The chain combines TRBV20-1 with TRBJ2-5; D gene uncertain. CDR3 size: 11 residues. Trimming pared 6 bases from V and 1 base from J, leaving 6 bases between. Germline V gene sequence: CDR1 DFQATT, CDR2 SNEGSKA (reference sequence). CDR3 amino acids: CSAHSQETQYF. In nucleotides, the CDR3 is TGCAGTGCCCATAGCCAAGAGACCCAGTACTTC.

In this sample, this clone turned up a few times. The chain couples TRBV21-1 to TRBJ2-7. TRBV21-1 is termed a pseudogene. This CDR3 has 20 residues. The CDR3 region is CASSKAGAGTPRPSSYEQYF. Here the CDR3 DNA reads TGTGCCAGCAGCAAAGCGGGCGCAGGAACTCCTAGGCCGAGCTCCTACGAGCAGTACTTC.

The V and J genes are TRBV19 and TRBJ1-5; D might be TRBD1 (5 bases). Looked up from germline, CDR1 is LNHDA and CDR2 is SQIVND (reference sequence). The V and J ends lost 7 bases and 3 bases respectively, with 16 bases between them. CDR3 length: 15 amino acids. DNA of the CDR3: TGTGCCAGTACCCGGTCTGGGGGTATCAATCAGCCCCAGCATTTT. Protein: CASTRSGGINQPQHF.

The chain joins TRBV15 to TRBJ2-5, with a weak D call TRBD1 (5 bases). V was trimmed by 3 bases and J by 5 bases, leaving 13 bases between them. The CDR3 length is 14 residues. Germline CDR1 is LNHNV and CDR2 is YYDKDF (reference sequence). This CDR3 reads CATSRAGRRETQYF. CDR3 bases: TGTGCCACCAGCAGGGCAGGGCGACGGGAGACCCAGTACTTC.

This chain connects TRBV5-1 to TRBJ2-7; D possibly corresponds to TRBD2 (5 bases). V was cut by 0 bases and J by 1 base, with 14 bases left in between. Germline CDR1 is SGHRS and CDR2 is YFSETQ. The CDR3 loop spans 16 amino acids. CDR3 residues: CASSLEPIGVSYEQYF. The CDR3 coding sequence is TGCGCCAGCAGCTTGGAGCCTATCGGGGTTTCCTACGAGCAGTACTTC. The whole variable domain, filled in from reference TRBV5-1 and TRBJ2-7, reads KAGVTQTPRYLIKTRGQQVTLSCSPISGHRSVSWYQQTPGQGLQFLFEYFSETQRNKGNFPGRFSGRQFSNSRSEMNVSTLELGDSALYLCASSLEPIGVSYEQYFGPGTRLTVT.